This T cell receptor (beta chain) was found in a study of blood T cell repertoires in COVID-19. Looking at the study overall: The analysed material was cDNA or gDNA that came from T cells, B-cell-depleted T cells, or PBMCs.

Germline CDR1 LGHDT, CDR2 YNNKEL (reference sequence). The V end lost 8 bases, the J end lost 0 bases, and 8 bases lay between the germline ends. The length of the CDR3 is 13 residues. Only in-frame clones appear in the TCRdb table, and some are missing; sequencing was by immunoSEQ multiplex PCR. The sample carries 200,000 to 300,000 clones, around 84% recorded once. The rearrangement uses TRBV3-1 (or the pseudogene TRBV3-2) and TRBJ2-1; D perhaps matches TRBD2 (5 bases). The sample was peripheral blood. The TCR sequence derives from a woman aged 60-70 years with COVID-19, enrolled during active disease. This chain's CDR3 is CASGESSYNEQFF. DNA of the CDR3: TGTGCCAGCGGGGAGAGCTCCTACAATGAGCAGTTCTTC.